Listed here are 29 T cell receptor beta chains from one sample, sequenced in a study of blood T cell repertoires in COVID-19. Profiled with immunoSEQ multiplex PCR; TCRdb holds only in-frame clones, not every one. The data contain some 200,000 clones, around 83% of them singletons. Sequences were obtained from peripheral blood. Receptor source: a woman in her thirties or forties who had recovered from COVID-19.

Only one count was recorded for this clone. This chain connects TRBV11-3 to TRBJ2-2; D remains unclear. Germline lookup yields CDR1 SGHNT and CDR2 YENEEA. With 2 bases removed from V and 7 bases from J, the gap between germline ends came to 8 bases. CDR3 length equals 13 residues. The CDR3 DNA sequence: TGTGCCAGCAGCTTAAATCGGGTCGGGGAGCTGTTTTTT. This encodes CASSLNRVGELFF.

The rearrangement uses TRBV27 and TRBJ1-6, with D uncertain. From germline, CDR1 is MNHEY and CDR2 SMNVEV (reference sequence). Trimming removed 6 bases at V and 0 bases at J, with 12 bases between. The CDR3 consists of 16 residues. The CDR3 sequence: CASRRDRSSYNSPLHF. CDR3 DNA sequence: TGTGCCAGCAGGAGGGATCGTAGCTCCTATAATTCACCCCTCCACTTT.

The rearrangement joins TRBV4-2 to TRBJ2-3, with unresolved D. Germline loops: CDR1 LGHNA, CDR2 YNFKEQ. Trimming took 4 bases from V and 4 from J, leaving 9 bases between them. The CDR3 loop spans 13 amino acids. CDR3 sequence (DNA): TGTGCCAGCAGCCGGAGAGGTCCAGATACGCAGTATTTT. Amino acids: CASSRRGPDTQYF.

The chain links TRBV28 to TRBJ2-2, with D tentatively TRBD2 (5 bases). Germline V CDR1 and CDR2: MDHEN, SYDVKM. V lost 4 bases and J lost 3, with 9 bases in between. There are 14 residues in the CDR3. CDR3 coding DNA: TGTGCCAGCAGTTGGGCGCGGGACACCGGGGAGCTGTTTTTT. Translating gives CASSWARDTGELFF.

This clone has a handful of counts. The chain recombines TRBV10-3 with TRBJ1-5, with no clear D. Germline CDR1 and CDR2: ENHRY and SYGVKD. The CDR3 extends over 13 amino acids. Trimming pared 8 bases from V and 6 bases from J, leaving 14 bases between. The CDR3 protein is CAIGREGGQPQHF. The CDR3 nucleotides read TGTGCCATCGGGAGGGAGGGCGGTCAGCCCCAGCATTTT.

The chain recombines TRBV19 with TRBJ1-5; possibly TRBD1 for D (6 bases). Germline CDR1 LNHDA, CDR2 SQIVND (reference sequence). The CDR3 consists of 15 residues. V gave up 3 bases and J gave up 0 bases, with 9 bases separating them. The CDR3 nucleotides read TGTGCCAGTAGTATGGCAGGGGATAGCAATCAGCCCCAGCATTTT. Translating gives CASSMAGDSNQPQHF.

This chain connects TRBV28 to TRBJ1-2; 7 bases are a match to TRBD1. V dropped 6 bases and J dropped 6; count of bases not matched to a gene: 4. Per the germline V gene, CDR1 is MDHEN and CDR2 is SYDVKM. This CDR3 is 12 amino acids long. The CDR3 here is CASSPRGHGYTF. Here the CDR3 DNA reads TGTGCCAGCAGCCCGAGGGGGCATGGCTACACCTTC.

The genes are TRBV6-5 and TRBJ2-7, with D tentatively TRBD1 (6 bases). V lost 7 bases and J lost 6, with 13 bases in between. The germline CDR1 and CDR2 sequences are MNHEY and SVGAGI. CDR3 length: 12 residues. The CDR3 is CASIQGRFEQYF. CDR3 coding DNA: TGTGCCAGCATTCAGGGGCGGTTCGAGCAGTACTTC.

This clone showed up just a few times. CDR3 sequence: CASSLATGIGYTF. CDR3 nucleotides: TGTGCCAGCAGCTTAGCTACTGGTATTGGCTACACCTTC. The genes are TRBV7-9 and TRBJ1-2; D is undetermined. V gave up 0 bases and J gave up 7 bases, with 9 bases separating them. CDR1 and CDR2 (germline): SEHNR, FQNEAQ (reference sequence). This CDR3 comprises 13 residues.

V usage is TRBV27 and J usage is TRBJ1-2, with 7 positions matching TRBD1. The trim removed 2 bases at V and 1 base at J, leaving 4 bases unmatched. Germline V gene lookup returns CDR1 MNHEY and CDR2 SMNVEV (reference sequence). There are 15 residues in the CDR3. For the CDR3, the DNA is TGTGCCAGCAGTTTAGTCAGGGGGTTTAACTATGGCTACACCTTC. It is translated as CASSLVRGFNYGYTF.

The chain is built from TRBV18 and TRBJ2-6, with 8 bases matching TRBD2. The CDR3 loop spans 17 amino acids. The germline V gene encodes CDR1 KGHSH and CDR2 LQKENI. Trimming cost V 3 bases and J 4 bases; bases outside gene matches: 8. CDR3 sequence: CASSPRGALLGANVLTF. The CDR3 DNA reads TGTGCCAGCTCACCGCGGGGGGCGCTTCTCGGGGCCAACGTCCTGACTTTC.

The rearrangement uses TRBV2 and TRBJ2-1, with 7 bases matching TRBD1. The V gene's germline CDR1 is SNHLY and CDR2 FYNNEI. The CDR3 covers 13 residues. V gave up 3 bases and J gave up 12 bases; unmatched junction bases: 8. The CDR3 here is CASSDEGQARQFF. The CDR3 DNA reads TGTGCCAGCAGTGATGAAGGACAGGCACGGCAGTTCTTC. Full variable domain (remainder filled in from reference TRBV2 and TRBJ2-1): EPEVTQTPSHQVTQMGQEVILRCVPISNHLYFYWYRQILGQKVEFLVSFYNNEISEKSEIFDDQFSVERPDGSNFTLKIRSTKLEDSAMYFCASSDEGQARQFFGPGTRLTVL.

The chain couples TRBV5-1 to TRBJ1-3, with TRBD1 as a possible D gene (5 bases). The CDR3 totals 15 residues. The V end was cut by 4 bases, the J end by 1 base, with 12 bases between. Germline V gene lookup returns CDR1 SGHRS and CDR2 YFSETQ. This CDR3 is CASSQTTASGNTIYF. The CDR3 DNA reads TGCGCCAGCAGCCAAACGACAGCATCTGGAAACACCATATATTTT.

The chain couples TRBV7-2 to TRBJ1-5; D not resolved. Trimming cost V 1 base and J 6 bases, with 10 bases left between them. Per germline, CDR1 SGHTA and CDR2 FQGNSA. This CDR3 contains 14 residues. The CDR3, as DNA: TGTGCCAGCAGCTTAGGGGCAGCAGGTCAGCCCCAGCATTTT. Amino acids: CASSLGAAGQPQHF.

The chain uses TRBV9 and TRBJ1-4, with 8 positions matching TRBD1. The CDR3 runs 16 residues. Trimming cost V 2 bases and J 3 bases; bases outside gene matches: 6. Germline lookup yields CDR1 SGDLS and CDR2 YYNGEE. This chain's CDR3 is CASSVDRGLSNEKLFF. CDR3 DNA sequence: TGTGCCAGCAGCGTTGACAGGGGTCTTTCTAATGAAAAACTGTTTTTT.

The V call is TRBV12-3 or TRBV12-4, the J call TRBJ1-6, with D unclear. The V end lost 3 bases, the J end lost 8 bases, and 5 bases lay between the germline ends. This CDR3 is built from 12 residues. CDR3 coding DNA: TGTGCCAGCAGTTTCCCAGATTCACCCCTCCACTTT. Its translation is CASSFPDSPLHF.

The V call is TRBV13, the J call TRBJ1-6; D is unresolved. V lost 0 bases, J lost 9 bases, and 12 bases lay in between. This CDR3 spans 15 amino acids. Looked up from germline, CDR1 is PRHDT and CDR2 is FYEKMQ (reference sequence). The CDR3 DNA is TGTGCCAGCAGCTTAGGAAGGGCCCGGGGTTCACCCCTCCACTTT. Encoded protein: CASSLGRARGSPLHF.

The chain uses TRBV29-1 and TRBJ2-3, with a weak D call TRBD1 (5 bases). Germline CDR1 SQVTM, CDR2 ANQGSEA. V lost 8 bases, J lost 6 bases, and 12 bases lay in between. The CDR3 length is 11 residues. The CDR3 region is CSIWTPDTQYF. As DNA, the CDR3 is TGCAGCATCTGGACACCTGATACGCAGTATTTT.

The chain uses TRBV10-3 and TRBJ2-3; 15 bases agree with TRBD2. V lost 10 bases, J lost 3 bases, and 11 bases stayed unmatched. Germline CDR1 reads ENHRY; CDR2 reads SYGVKD. This CDR3 is 17 amino acids long. The CDR3 here is CATSQKGLAGGTDTQYF. CDR3 DNA: TGTGCCACAAGCCAAAAGGGACTAGCGGGGGGAACAGATACGCAGTATTTT.

V is TRBV7-9 and J is TRBJ2-2; the D gene is possibly TRBD1 (6 bases). The ends were cut back, 5 bases at V and 6 bases at J, with 16 bases in the middle. Germline V lookup: CDR1 SEHNR, CDR2 FQNEAQ (reference sequence). The CDR3 is 15 residues long. The CDR3 sequence: CASSVIQGLAGELFF. For the CDR3, the DNA is TGTGCCAGCAGCGTAATTCAGGGGTTGGCCGGGGAGCTGTTTTTT.

The V call is TRBV6-6, the J call TRBJ2-5, with TRBD2 identical over 9 bases. Per the germline V gene, CDR1 is MNHNY and CDR2 is SVGAGI (reference sequence). This CDR3 contains 14 residues. The V and J ends lost 5 bases and 3 bases, in that order; junction bases with no gene match: 4. This CDR3 is CASSDIAGEETQYF. Here the CDR3 DNA reads TGTGCCAGCAGTGATATAGCGGGGGAAGAGACCCAGTACTTC.

Here the CDR3 reads CASSPRWGGPPLHF. The CDR3, as DNA: TGTGCCAGCAGCCCACGGTGGGGGGGTCCACCCCTCCACTTT. The J gene is TRBJ1-6, the V gene TRBV9; a possible D gene is TRBD1 (5 bases). Between the trimmed V and J ends, which lost 4 bases and 11 bases, there was a span of 16 bases. This CDR3 region has 14 residues. The germline V gene has CDR1 SGDLS and CDR2 YYNGEE.

The chain has TRBV6-5 and TRBJ1-2; D is perhaps TRBD1 (5 bases). CDR1 is MNHEY, CDR2 SVGAGI, per germline. This CDR3 spans 13 amino acids. Trimming removed 6 bases at V and 8 bases at J, with 16 bases between. CDR3 coding DNA: TGTGCCAGCAGCCAAATGGGGCGGCGAGGCTACACCTTC. It specifies CASSQMGRRGYTF.

CDR3 DNA sequence: TGCGCCAGCAGCCAAGGGTTGAGGGCCACGAAGACTGAAGCTTTCTTT. Translated, it gives CASSQGLRATKTEAFF. This chain connects TRBV4-1 to TRBJ1-1; D ambiguous. Trimming took off 1 base at V and 5 bases at J, with 17 bases between the two ends. Germline CDR1 and CDR2: MGHRA and YSYEKL. The CDR3 is made up of 16 amino acids.

This clone appeared a few times. V gene TRBV6-5 combines with J gene TRBJ1-2; D is perhaps TRBD1 (5 bases). The V gene lost 0 bases and the J gene lost 7 bases, with 15 bases spanning the gap. This CDR3 is built from 15 residues. CDR1 and CDR2 (germline): MNHEY, SVGAGI. The DNA for the CDR3 is TGTGCCAGCAGTTACTCAGGGACGGAGGGAGGTGGCTACACCTTC. It codes for CASSYSGTEGGGYTF.

The V and J genes are TRBV2 and TRBJ1-5; unclear D gene. Trimming took off 2 bases at V and 0 bases at J, with 17 bases between the two ends. This CDR3 contains 18 residues. From germline, CDR1 is SNHLY and CDR2 FYNNEI. Written as DNA, the CDR3 is TGTGCCAGCAGTGAATTCTTAGGCAGAGGATTTAGCAATCAGCCCCAGCATTTT. It encodes CASSEFLGRGFSNQPQHF.

This clone is a singleton in its sample. The chain links TRBV11-3 to TRBJ2-7; weak D call: TRBD1 (5 bases). V dropped 5 bases and J dropped 6 bases, with 17 bases sitting between them. Germline V gene lookup returns CDR1 SGHNT and CDR2 YENEEA. CDR3 length: 14 residues. The CDR3 protein is CASSSNNQGAEQYF. For the CDR3, the DNA is TGTGCCAGCAGCAGTAATAATCAGGGTGCCGAGCAGTACTTC.

CDR3 sequence reads: CASSESSSNQPQHF. CDR3 nucleotides: TGCGCCAGCAGCGAGTCCTCGAGCAATCAGCCCCAGCATTTT. The chain joins TRBV5-1 to TRBJ1-5; D not certain. The V gene lost 4 bases and the J gene lost 1 base, with 9 bases spanning the gap. Per germline, CDR1 SGHRS and CDR2 YFSETQ. There are 14 residues in the CDR3.

The chain joins TRBV5-6 to TRBJ2-7; TRBD1 agrees at 7 bases. CDR3 size: 15 residues. V lost 0 bases and J lost 3; bases outside the gene matches: 6. CDR1 and CDR2 (germline): SGHDT, YYEEEE. The CDR3 reads CASSLGQGIGYEQYF. The DNA of the CDR3 is TGTGCCAGCAGCTTGGGACAGGGAATCGGCTACGAGCAGTACTTC.